Presented here are 14 T cell receptor beta chains from one specimen sequenced in a study of T-cell memory formation after mild COVID-19. TCRdb itself ran the 5' RACE reads through MiXCR, one entry per CDR3 protein. The sample has 550,000 to 700,000 distinct CDR3 sequences, roughly 18% seen once. Material: PBMCs or a T cell subset sorted from them (not recorded which). These receptors all come from an adult woman who had mild COVID-19 (a few samples of this study predate the infection). Cell type and time point are not known.

The DNA for the CDR3 is TGCGCCAGCAGCCCTGGACAGGGGGAGTGTGGCTACACCTTC. Encoded protein: CASSPGQGECGYTF. The chain carries TRBV23-1 and TRBJ1-2; 10 nucleotides agree with TRBD1. TRBV23-1 is placed among ORFs of uncertain function. This CDR3 spans 14 amino acids. J gave up 7 bases and V 6 bases, and 8 bases lay outside the gene matches.

A few counts support this clonotype. This chain joins TRBV6-5 and TRBJ1-2, with 8 bases aligning to TRBD1. This CDR3 comprises 15 residues. Germline CDR1 reads MNHEY; CDR2 reads SVGAGI. V trimming: 2 bases; J trimming: 4 bases; junction bases outside the gene matches: 6. The CDR3 protein is CASSYPQGAGYGYTF. In DNA form, the CDR3 reads TGTGCCAGCAGTTACCCGCAGGGGGCAGGCTATGGCTACACCTTC.

This chain connects TRBV6-2 or TRBV6-3 to TRBJ1-5; D may be TRBD1 (6 bases). CDR1 is MNHEY and CDR2 is SVGEGT in the germline V gene. The CDR3 spans 16 residues. Trimming shortened V by 2 bases and J by 2 bases, and 13 bases separated the two germline ends. The CDR3 nucleotides are TGTGCCAGCAGTTACAACAGGGCCGAGGGCAATCAGCCCCAGCATTTT. This encodes CASSYNRAEGNQPQHF.

V usage is TRBV4-2 and J usage is TRBJ1-6; maybe TRBD1 (5 bases). The CDR3 runs 14 residues. Germline assignment: CDR1 LGHNA and CDR2 YNFKEQ. V was shortened by 4 bases and J by 7 bases, with 11 bases between the two germline ends. The CDR3 loop reads CASSPGRNNSPLHF. DNA of the CDR3: TGTGCCAGCAGCCCGGGACGGAACAATTCACCCCTCCACTTT.

In its sample, this clonotype was seen a few times. The rearrangement joins TRBV24-1 to TRBJ2-6; maybe TRBD2 (7 bases). CDR1 KGHDR and CDR2 SFDVKD come from the germline V gene. The germline V and J ends were trimmed by 5 bases and 0 bases, with 16 bases remaining between them. The CDR3 sequence is 18 residues long. The CDR3, as DNA: TGTGCCACCAGTGGGCCGCGGGGGCGCATCTCTGGGGCCAACGTCCTGACTTTC. It codes for CATSGPRGRISGANVLTF.

This chain joins TRBV7-2 and TRBJ2-7, with D tentatively TRBD2 (5 bases). Germline CDR1 and CDR2: SGHTA and FQGNSA. Trimming took off 0 bases at V and 2 bases at J, with 11 bases between the two ends. This CDR3 contains 15 residues. CDR3 nucleotides: TGTGCCAGCAGCTTAGCCACCACCGGGGCCTACGAGCAGTACTTC. Translated, it gives CASSLATTGAYEQYF.

In this sample, this clonotype turned up many times. The J gene is TRBJ2-2, the V gene TRBV5-1; the D is unclear. Germline CDR1 reads SGHRS; CDR2 reads YFSETQ. The V end lost 0 bases, the J end lost 6 bases, and 9 bases lay between the germline ends. This CDR3 is built from 14 residues. The CDR3 region has the DNA TGCGCCAGCAGCTTGGCCGATTTCGCCGGGGAGCTGTTTTTT. This translates into CASSLADFAGELFF.

This clonotype has only a few counts. The genes are TRBV29-1 and TRBJ1-5, with a weak D call TRBD1 (5 bases). CDR3 length equals 13 residues. V lost 6 bases to trimming and J lost 0 bases, with 9 bases between them. The germline V gene encodes CDR1 SQVTM and CDR2 ANQGSEA. The CDR3 region has the DNA TGCAGCGTACAGGAAAATAGCAATCAGCCCCAGCATTTT. Its translation: CSVQENSNQPQHF.

The rearrangement joins TRBV10-3 to TRBJ2-7; D might be TRBD1 or TRBD2, each matching 5 bases. V was trimmed by 6 bases and J by 3 bases, leaving 15 bases between them. CDR3 size: 14 residues. Germline V gene lookup returns CDR1 ENHRY and CDR2 SYGVKD. The CDR3 DNA is TGTGCCATCAGCGCCGGGACGGCCGACTACGAGCAGTACTTC. It encodes CAISAGTADYEQYF.

This clonotype was seen more than once but under ten times. V is TRBV27 and J is TRBJ2-7; TRBD1 aligns across 7 bases. Germline values: CDR1 MNHEY, CDR2 SMNVEV (reference sequence). V shed 2 bases, J shed 3 bases, and the junction held 4 bases outside the gene matches. The CDR3 covers 14 residues. CDR3 sequence: CASSLKGQNYEQYF. CDR3 DNA: TGTGCCAGCAGTTTAAAGGGACAGAACTACGAGCAGTACTTC.

This rearrangement joins TRBV25-1 to TRBJ2-5; 14 nucleotides match TRBD2. Germline V gene data show CDR1 as MGHDK and CDR2 as SYGVNS. V shed 3 bases, J shed 2 bases, and the junction held 20 bases outside the gene matches. There are 22 residues in the CDR3. The CDR3 reads CASSDFEDRLAGGPGPQETQYF. The CDR3 nucleotides read TGTGCCAGCAGTGATTTTGAGGACAGACTAGCGGGAGGGCCGGGACCGCAAGAGACCCAGTACTTC.

The V gene is TRBV4-1, the J gene TRBJ1-1, with D uncertain. Trimming cost V 1 base and J 0 bases, with 12 bases left between them. Per germline, CDR1 MGHRA and CDR2 YSYEKL. The CDR3 is 16 amino acids. CDR3 residues: CASSQVPGGVNTEAFF. CDR3 coding DNA: TGCGCCAGCAGCCAAGTTCCGGGAGGCGTGAACACTGAAGCTTTCTTT.

V gene TRBV24-1 combines with J gene TRBJ2-3; 11 nucleotides match TRBD1. The CDR3 has 19 residues. The germline CDR1 and CDR2 sequences are KGHDR and SFDVKD. V lost 2 bases, J lost 3 bases, and 12 bases stayed unmatched. CDR3 sequence: CATSDYPTPGQGDTDTQYF. DNA for the CDR3: TGTGCCACCAGTGATTACCCCACGCCGGGACAGGGGGATACAGATACGCAGTATTTT.

V gene TRBV2 combines with J gene TRBJ2-1; D remains unclear. The CDR3 is 14 residues long. V dropped 6 bases and J dropped 3 bases, with 12 bases sitting between them. Germline V CDR1 and CDR2: SNHLY, FYNNEI. The CDR3 reads CASSGLLHYNEQFF. The CDR3 coding sequence is TGTGCCAGCAGCGGGCTACTACACTACAATGAGCAGTTCTTC.